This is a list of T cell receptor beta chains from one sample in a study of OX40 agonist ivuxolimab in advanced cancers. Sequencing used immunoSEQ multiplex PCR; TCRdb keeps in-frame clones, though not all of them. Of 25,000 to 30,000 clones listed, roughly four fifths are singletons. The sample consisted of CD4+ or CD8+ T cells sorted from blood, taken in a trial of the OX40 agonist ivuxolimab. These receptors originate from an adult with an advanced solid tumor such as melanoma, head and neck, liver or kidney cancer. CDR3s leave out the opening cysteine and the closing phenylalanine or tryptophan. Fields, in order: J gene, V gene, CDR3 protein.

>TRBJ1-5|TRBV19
ASSSGTEPQH
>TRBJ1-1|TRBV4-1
ASSLRGLGTEAF
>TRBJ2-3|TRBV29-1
SVEGATLSTDTQY
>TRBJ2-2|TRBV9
ASSVGGGAAGELF
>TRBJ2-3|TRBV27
ASRRGTDTQY
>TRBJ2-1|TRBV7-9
ASSPPVGGLQF
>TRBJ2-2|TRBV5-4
ASSEPDRANTGELF
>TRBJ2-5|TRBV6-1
ATGTSGGAETQY
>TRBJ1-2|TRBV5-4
ASSSRQGQAISYGYT
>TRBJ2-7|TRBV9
ASSAGGDTLYEQY
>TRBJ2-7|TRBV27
ASSLGVTYEQY
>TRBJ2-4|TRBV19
ASSARLAGGAKNIQY
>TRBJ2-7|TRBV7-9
ASSLPSAYYEQY
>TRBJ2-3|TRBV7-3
ASSSGTDTQY
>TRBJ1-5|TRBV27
ASSSGPGNQPQH
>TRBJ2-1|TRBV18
ASSPGVGYAEQF
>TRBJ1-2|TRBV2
ASSPLGAGGYT
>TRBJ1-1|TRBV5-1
ASSLAPNTEAF
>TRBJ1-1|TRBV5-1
ASSSATGGVKEEAF
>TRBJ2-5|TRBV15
ATSSGGGGEETQY
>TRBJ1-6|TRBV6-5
ASSRWWSPLH
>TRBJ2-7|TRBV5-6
ASSYEGYEQY
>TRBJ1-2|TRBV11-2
ASSPPFRGELNYGYT
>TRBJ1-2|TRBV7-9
ASSSFGGYT
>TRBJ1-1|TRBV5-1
ASSLGGGLNTEAF
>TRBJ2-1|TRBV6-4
ASSDRATNEQF
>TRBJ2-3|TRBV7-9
ASSLDTLSTDTQY
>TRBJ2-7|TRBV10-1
ASSDDGTYEQY
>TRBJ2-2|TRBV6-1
ASLFNTGELF
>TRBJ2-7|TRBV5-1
ASSGGGVQY
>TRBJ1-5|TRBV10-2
ASSENPSQPQH
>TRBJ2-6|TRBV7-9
ASSLVKGGANVLT
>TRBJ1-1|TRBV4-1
ASSPSGRGLNTEAF
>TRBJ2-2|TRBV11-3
ASSLDLTGGATGELF
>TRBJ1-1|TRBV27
ASSFRGNTEAF
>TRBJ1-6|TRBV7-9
ASDEQGSYNSPLH
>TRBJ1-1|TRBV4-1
ASSPVRLNTEAF